The clone carrying this T cell receptor beta chain was observed at least ten times. Antigen: not known. This sample is part of a study of neurological immune-mediated disorders. The study, taken as a whole, reports: Grouping of repertoires by phylogeny put those of 18 of 34 multiple sclerosis patients into a single related-CDR3 cluster, a possible signature.

A single record per CDR3 protein comes from TCRdb applying MiXCR to the 5' RACE reads. The repertoire includes some 61,000 distinct CDR3 sequences, about 4.2% of them detected once, and 1.3% sits in the top ten. PBMCs stored at -80 C, numbering 2 million, were the origin of the unsorted libraries. With V trimmed by 5 bases and J by 9 bases, 11 bases remained unmatched. The CDR3 is made up of 16 amino acids. CDR1 and CDR2 (germline): SGHVS, FQNEAQ. This chain joins TRBV7-8 and TRBJ2-1; 12 nucleotides line up with TRBD1. This TCR derives from a man aged 25-45 years with multiple sclerosis. Input material: PBMCs. CDR3 in amino acids: CASSRPGTGGFGEQFF. CDR3 DNA sequence: TGTGCCAGCAGCAGACCCGGGACAGGGGGCTTCGGTGAGCAGTTCTTC.